Presented here are 8 T cell receptor beta chains from one specimen sequenced in a study of blood T cell repertoires in COVID-19. The method was immunoSEQ multiplex PCR; TCRdb's version includes in-frame clones alone and lacks a portion of them. There are fewer than 250,000 clones in the sample; about 88% occur only once, and approximately 1% lies in the top ten. Sequenced input: peripheral blood. These receptors came from a man aged 25-40 years with acute or convalescent COVID-19.

This clone was detected once. The chain carries TRBV10-3 and TRBJ1-2; D perhaps matches TRBD1 (5 bases). This CDR3 is built from 13 residues. The V gene's germline CDR1 is ENHRY and CDR2 SYGVKD. Trimming left V 2 bases short and J 6 bases short, with 10 bases between. CDR3 coding DNA: TGTGCCATCAGTGAGCAAGGGGATAATGGCTACACCTTC. This gives the protein CAISEQGDNGYTF.

The V and J genes are TRBV28 and TRBJ1-2; D not resolved. The germline V gene encodes CDR1 MDHEN and CDR2 SYDVKM. V gave up 5 bases and J gave up 5 bases, with 15 bases separating them. The CDR3 is made up of 14 amino acids. This CDR3 reads CASSSLGVPYGYTF. The CDR3 bases are TGTGCCAGCAGTAGCTTGGGAGTACCGTATGGCTACACCTTC.

The CDR3 reads CASSLGQGSYNEQFF. CDR3 in DNA: TGTGCCAGCAGCTTGGGACAGGGTTCCTACAATGAGCAGTTCTTC. The chain recombines TRBV7-2 with TRBJ2-1, with TRBD1 matching over 9 bases. The CDR3 length is 15 residues. From germline, CDR1 is SGHTA and CDR2 FQGNSA. V lost 3 bases, J lost 1 base, and 1 base stayed unmatched.

V is TRBV7-2 and J is TRBJ2-5, with D perhaps TRBD1 (6 bases). Trimming cost V 4 bases and J 4 bases, with 10 bases left between them. The V gene's germline CDR1 is SGHTA and CDR2 FQGNSA. This CDR3 contains 13 residues. The CDR3 reads CASSSDRGETQYF. The CDR3 DNA reads TGTGCCAGCAGCTCGGACAGAGGAGAGACCCAGTACTTC.

V is TRBV19 and J is TRBJ1-1; TRBD1 matches at 8 bases. V trimming: 0 bases; J trimming: 5 bases; junction bases outside the gene matches: 11. CDR1 is LNHDA, CDR2 SQIVND, per germline (reference sequence). The CDR3 sequence is 17 residues long. Written as DNA, the CDR3 is TGTGCCAGTAGTATAGATAGCCAGGGGGCGCGTTTTACTGAAGCTTTCTTT. It encodes CASSIDSQGARFTEAFF.

J is TRBJ1-2 and V is TRBV28; D remains unclear. This CDR3 has 11 amino acids. Germline CDR1 is MDHEN and CDR2 is SYDVKM. V shed 8 bases and J shed 7 bases, with 11 bases lying between them. The CDR3, as DNA: TGTGCCAGCGAGGAGGTTGCTGGCTACACCTTC. It is translated as CASEEVAGYTF.

Concerning this clone: Other DNA variants within this sample encode the same CDR3. V is TRBV2 and J is TRBJ2-7; 10 nucleotides agree with TRBD1. There are 14 residues in the CDR3. V was clipped by 5 bases and J by 0 bases; unmatched bases: 1. From germline, CDR1 is SNHLY and CDR2 FYNNEI. CDR3 protein: CASSRTGGSYEQYF. CDR3 in DNA: TGTGCCAGCAGTAGGACAGGGGGCTCCTACGAGCAGTACTTC. Full variable domain (outside the CDR3, taken from reference TRBV2 and TRBJ2-7): EPEVTQTPSHQVTQMGQEVILRCVPISNHLYFYWYRQILGQKVEFLVSFYNNEISEKSEIFDDQFSVERPDGSNFTLKIRSTKLEDSAMYFCASSRTGGSYEQYFGPGTRLTVT.

This clone came up once. The chain carries TRBV28 and TRBJ2-1; maybe TRBD1 (6 bases). This CDR3 has 15 residues. Looked up from germline, CDR1 is MDHEN and CDR2 is SYDVKM. Deletions cut 4 bases from V and 4 bases from J, with 14 bases between. The CDR3 is CASSSATGPYNEQFF. The CDR3 nucleotides read TGTGCCAGCAGTTCGGCGACAGGACCGTACAATGAGCAGTTCTTC.